The sample holds one count of the clone carrying this T cell receptor (beta chain). The record originates from a study of blood T cell repertoires in COVID-19. Study in general: Sites across the United States, Italy and Spain contributed samples from acute and convalescent COVID-19.

Recovery meant two consecutive negative NP/OP PCR tests, professional clearance, or resolved symptoms. The assay was immunoSEQ multiplex PCR, and TCRdb's table has in-frame clones only and misses some. The table records around 300,000 clones, 85% to 90% of them present only once. CDR3 size: 14 residues. Germline values: CDR1 SGHDT, CDR2 YYEEEE. The germline V and J ends were trimmed by 2 bases and 1 base, with 6 bases remaining between them. Sequenced: PBMCs or T cells enriched from blood (not recorded which). This sequence was found in a woman between 18 and 29 years old who had recovered from COVID-19. The V gene is TRBV5-6, the J gene TRBJ2-2; D ambiguous. CDR3 protein: CASSFRMNTGELFF. For the CDR3, the DNA is TGTGCCAGCAGCTTCAGGATGAACACCGGGGAGCTGTTTTTT.